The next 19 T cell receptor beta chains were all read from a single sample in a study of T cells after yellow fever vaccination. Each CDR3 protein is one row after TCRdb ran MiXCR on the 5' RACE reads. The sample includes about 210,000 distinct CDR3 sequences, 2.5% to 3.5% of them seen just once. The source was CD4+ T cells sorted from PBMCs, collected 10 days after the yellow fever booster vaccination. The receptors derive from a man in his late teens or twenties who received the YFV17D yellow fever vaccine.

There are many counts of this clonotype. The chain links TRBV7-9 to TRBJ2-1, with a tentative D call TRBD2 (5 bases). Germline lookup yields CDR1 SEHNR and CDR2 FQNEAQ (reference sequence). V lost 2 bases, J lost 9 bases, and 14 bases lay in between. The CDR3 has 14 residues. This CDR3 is CASSLFRVEGEQFF. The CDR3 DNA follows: TGTGCCAGCAGCTTATTTCGGGTAGAGGGTGAGCAGTTCTTC. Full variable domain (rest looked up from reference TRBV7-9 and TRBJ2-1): DTGVSQNPRHKITKRGQNVTFRCDPISEHNRLYWYRQTLGQGPEFLTYFQNEAQLEKSRLLSDRFSAERPKGSFSTLEIQRTEQGDSAMYLCASSLFRVEGEQFFGPGTRLTVL.

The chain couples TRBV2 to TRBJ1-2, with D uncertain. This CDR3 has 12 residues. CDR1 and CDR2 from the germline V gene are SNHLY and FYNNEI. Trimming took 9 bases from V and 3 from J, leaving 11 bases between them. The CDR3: CASYEGHYGYTF. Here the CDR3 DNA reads TGTGCCAGTTATGAGGGTCACTATGGCTACACCTTC.

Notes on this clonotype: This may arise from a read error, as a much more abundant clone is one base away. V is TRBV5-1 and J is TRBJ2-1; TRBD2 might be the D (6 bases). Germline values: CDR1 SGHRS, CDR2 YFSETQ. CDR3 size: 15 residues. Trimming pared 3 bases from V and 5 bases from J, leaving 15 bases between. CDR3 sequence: CASSSGRAGHNEQFF. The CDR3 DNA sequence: TGCGCCAGCAGCTCGGGACGAGCGGGCCACAATGAGCAGTTCTTC.

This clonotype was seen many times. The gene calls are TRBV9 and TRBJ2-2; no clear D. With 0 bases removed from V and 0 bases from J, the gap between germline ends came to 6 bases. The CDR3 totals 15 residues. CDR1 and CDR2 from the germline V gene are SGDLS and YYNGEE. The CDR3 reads CASSVAGPNTGELFF. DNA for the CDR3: TGTGCCAGCAGCGTAGCAGGACCGAACACCGGGGAGCTGTTTTTT. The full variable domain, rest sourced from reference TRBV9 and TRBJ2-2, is DSGVTQTPKHLITATGQRVTLRCSPRSGDLSVYWYQQSLDQGLQFLIQYYNGEERAKGNILERFSAQQFPDLHSELNLSSLELGDSALYFCASSVAGPNTGELFFGEGSRLTVL.

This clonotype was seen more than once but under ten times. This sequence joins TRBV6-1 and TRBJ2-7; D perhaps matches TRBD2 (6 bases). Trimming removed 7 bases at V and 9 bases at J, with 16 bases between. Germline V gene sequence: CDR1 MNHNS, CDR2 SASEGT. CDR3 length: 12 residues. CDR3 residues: CASKRARGGQYV. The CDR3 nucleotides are TGTGCCAGCAAAAGGGCCCGGGGAGGGCAGTACGTC.

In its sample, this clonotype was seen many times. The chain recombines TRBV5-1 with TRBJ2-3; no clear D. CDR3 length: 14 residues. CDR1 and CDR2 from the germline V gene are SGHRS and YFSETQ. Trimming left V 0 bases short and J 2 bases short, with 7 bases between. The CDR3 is CASSLVGPTDTQYF. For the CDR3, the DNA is TGCGCCAGCAGCTTGGTCGGGCCCACAGATACGCAGTATTTT.

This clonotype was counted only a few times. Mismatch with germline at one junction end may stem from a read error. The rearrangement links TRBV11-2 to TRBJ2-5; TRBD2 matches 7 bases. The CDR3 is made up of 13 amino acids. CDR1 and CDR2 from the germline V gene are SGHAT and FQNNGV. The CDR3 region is CASSLDLGLVGNF. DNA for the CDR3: TGTGCCAGCAGCTTAGATCTAGGACTAGTGGGGAACTTC.

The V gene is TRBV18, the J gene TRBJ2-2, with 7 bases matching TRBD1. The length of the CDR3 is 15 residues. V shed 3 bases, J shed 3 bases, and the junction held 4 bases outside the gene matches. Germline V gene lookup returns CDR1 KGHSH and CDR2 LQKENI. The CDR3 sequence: CASSPTGVHTGELFF. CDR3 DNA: TGTGCCAGCTCACCTACAGGGGTCCACACCGGGGAGCTGTTTTTT.

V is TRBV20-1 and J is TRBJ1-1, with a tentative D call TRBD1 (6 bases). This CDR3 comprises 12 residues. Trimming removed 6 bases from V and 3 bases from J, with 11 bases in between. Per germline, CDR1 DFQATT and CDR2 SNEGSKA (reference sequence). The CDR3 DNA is TGCAGTGCAAAGGGGGGGTACACTGAAGCTTTCTTT. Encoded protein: CSAKGGYTEAFF.

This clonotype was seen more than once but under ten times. The CDR3 sequence: CAITPDRVTDTQYF. The CDR3 DNA is TGTGCCATCACTCCGGACAGGGTCACAGATACGCAGTATTTT. This sequence joins TRBV10-3 and TRBJ2-3, with 8 positions matching TRBD1. J gave up 2 bases and V 7 bases, and 5 bases lay outside the gene matches. The germline gives CDR1 ENHRY, CDR2 SYGVKD. This CDR3 is 14 amino acids long.

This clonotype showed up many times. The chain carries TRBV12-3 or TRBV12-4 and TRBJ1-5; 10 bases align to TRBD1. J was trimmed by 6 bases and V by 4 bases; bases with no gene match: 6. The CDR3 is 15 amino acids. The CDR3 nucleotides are TGTGCCAGCAGTTCAAGGGGACAGGGGCTTCAGCCCCAGCATTTT. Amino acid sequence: CASSSRGQGLQPQHF.

The CDR3 is CASSLAPQDGYTF. CDR3 sequence (DNA): TGCGCCAGCAGCTTGGCCCCACAAGATGGCTACACCTTC. The V gene is TRBV5-1, the J gene TRBJ1-2, with D hard to call. This CDR3 is built from 13 residues. Germline loops: CDR1 SGHRS, CDR2 YFSETQ. V lost 0 bases and J lost 6, with 9 bases in between.

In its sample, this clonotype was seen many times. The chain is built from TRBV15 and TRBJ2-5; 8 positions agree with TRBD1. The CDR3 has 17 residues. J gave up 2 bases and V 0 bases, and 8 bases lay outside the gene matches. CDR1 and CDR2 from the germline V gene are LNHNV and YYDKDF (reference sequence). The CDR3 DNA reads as TGTGCCACCAGCAGAGATAGTAACAGGGGGTCACAAGAGACCCAGTACTTC. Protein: CATSRDSNRGSQETQYF. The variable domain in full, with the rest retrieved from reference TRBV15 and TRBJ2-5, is DAMVIQNPRYQVTQFGKPVTLSCSQTLNHNVMYWYQQKSSQAPKLLFHYYDKDFNNEADTPDNFQSRRPNTSFCFLDIRSPGLGDTAMYLCATSRDSNRGSQETQYFGPGTRLLVL.

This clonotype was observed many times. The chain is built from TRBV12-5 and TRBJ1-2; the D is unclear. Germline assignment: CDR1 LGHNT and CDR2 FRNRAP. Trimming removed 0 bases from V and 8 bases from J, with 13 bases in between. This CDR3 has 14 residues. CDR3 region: CASGLVPPAAGYTF. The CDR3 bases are TGTGCTAGTGGTTTGGTCCCCCCAGCCGCGGGCTACACCTTC.

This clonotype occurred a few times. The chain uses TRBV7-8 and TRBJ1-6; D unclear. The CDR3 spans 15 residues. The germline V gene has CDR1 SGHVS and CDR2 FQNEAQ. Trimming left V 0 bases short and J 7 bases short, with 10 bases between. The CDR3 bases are TGTGCCAGCAGCTTAGCACTACAAGGGAATTCACCCCTCCACTTT. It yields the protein CASSLALQGNSPLHF.

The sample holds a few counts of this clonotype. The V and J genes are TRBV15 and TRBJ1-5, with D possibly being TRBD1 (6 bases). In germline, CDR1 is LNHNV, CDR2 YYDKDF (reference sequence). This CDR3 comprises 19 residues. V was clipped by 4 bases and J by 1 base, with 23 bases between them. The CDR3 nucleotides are TGTGCCACCAGCAACGGCGGAGACAGGCACGTTAGGAGCAATCAGCCCCAGCATTTT. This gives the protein CATSNGGDRHVRSNQPQHF.

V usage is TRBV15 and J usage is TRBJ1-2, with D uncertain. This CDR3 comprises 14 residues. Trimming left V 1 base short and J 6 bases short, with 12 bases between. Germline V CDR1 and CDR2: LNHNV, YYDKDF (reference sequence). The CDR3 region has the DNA TGTGCCACCAGCAGAGTTGTGGGTTTGCATGGCTACACCTTC. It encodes CATSRVVGLHGYTF.

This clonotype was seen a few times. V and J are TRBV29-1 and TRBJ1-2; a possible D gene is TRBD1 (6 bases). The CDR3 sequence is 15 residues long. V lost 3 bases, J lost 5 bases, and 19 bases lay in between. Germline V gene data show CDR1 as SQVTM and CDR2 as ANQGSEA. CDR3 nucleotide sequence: TGCAGCGTTGAGGTGGGGGGCAGCCCAGGGTATGGCTACACCTTC. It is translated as CSVEVGGSPGYGYTF.

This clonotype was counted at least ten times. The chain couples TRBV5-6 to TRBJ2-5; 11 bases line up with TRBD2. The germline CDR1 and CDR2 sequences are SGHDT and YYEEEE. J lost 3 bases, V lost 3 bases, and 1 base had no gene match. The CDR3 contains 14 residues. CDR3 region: CASSSSGGKETQYF. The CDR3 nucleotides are TGTGCCAGCAGCTCTAGCGGGGGGAAAGAGACCCAGTACTTC.